A selection of T cell receptor beta chains follows, all from one sample in a study of early T cells in non-severe SARS-CoV-2 infection. TCRdb fed the 5' RACE reads into MiXCR, producing one record per CDR3 protein. The sample has approximately 37,000 distinct CDR3 sequences, 7.9% seen once. Specimen: whole blood, collected at baseline. These receptors originate from an adult who was a healthcare worker with PCR-confirmed SARS-CoV-2 infection or an uninfected control (not recorded which). Both conserved end residues are part of each CDR3. Each record gives: V gene, clone size, D gene, J gene, CDR3 protein, CDR3 DNA. D genes are given only for firm matches. Clone size is given for some rows only: seen once, a few or many times, or a class if the clone is expanded.

TRBV21-1	-	-	TRBJ1-5	CASSNDRHNQPQHF	TGTGCCAGCAGCAATGACAGGCACAATCAGCCCCAGCATTTT
TRBV12-3/TRBV12-4	many	-	TRBJ2-1	CASSPGNEQFF	TGTGCCAGCAGTCCGGGTAATGAGCAGTTCTTC
TRBV3-1	-	-	TRBJ2-7	CASGPLSSYEQYF	TGTGCCAGTGGACCTTTGAGCTCCTACGAGCAGTACTTC
TRBV5-1	-	-	TRBJ2-1	CASSERGNEQFF	TGCGCCAGCAGCGAAAGGGGTAATGAGCAGTTCTTC
TRBV2	-	-	TRBJ2-3	CASTPGPGSTDTQYF	TGTGCCAGCACCCCCGGTCCGGGAAGCACAGATACGCAGTATTTT
TRBV28	-	TRBD2	TRBJ2-1	CASSEGLAGGIRNEQFF	TGTGCCAGCAGTGAGGGACTAGCGGGGGGGATAAGAAATGAGCAGTTCTTC
TRBV11-2	medium-sized	-	TRBJ2-5	CASSLSVSGQETQYF	TGTGCCAGCAGCTTAAGTGTGAGCGGTCAAGAGACCCAGTACTTC
TRBV19	many	-	TRBJ2-3	CASSETDTSTDTQYF	TGTGCCAGTAGCGAGACAGACACTAGCACAGATACGCAGTATTTT
TRBV2	-	TRBD2	TRBJ2-7	CASTGEGTYEQYF	TGTGCCAGCACGGGGGAGGGCACCTACGAGCAGTACTTC
TRBV12-3/TRBV12-4	many	-	TRBJ2-5	CASSSTGGGKTQYF	TGTGCCAGCAGTTCTACCGGTGGGGGGAAGACCCAGTACTTC
TRBV6-1	many	-	TRBJ2-1	CASRGGGSSYNEQFF	TGTGCCAGCAGGGGAGGAGGAAGCTCCTACAATGAGCAGTTCTTC
TRBV11-2	few	-	TRBJ1-4	CASSSTGTIIEKLFF	TGTGCCAGCAGCTCCACCGGGACAATAATTGAAAAACTGTTTTTT
TRBV20-1	many	-	TRBJ1-1	CSPIRTEAFF	TGCAGCCCCATTCGGACTGAAGCTTTCTTT
TRBV12-5	-	TRBD1	TRBJ1-4	CASGLGDRRREKLFF	TGTGCTAGTGGTTTGGGGGACAGGCGTCGGGAAAAACTGTTTTTT
TRBV12-3/TRBV12-4	many	-	TRBJ1-6	CASSLRAYSPLHF	TGTGCCAGCAGTTTAAGGGCCTACTCACCCCTCCACTTT
TRBV12-3/TRBV12-4	-	-	TRBJ2-1	CASSPGAGNEQFF	TGTGCCAGCAGCCCCGGGGCGGGCAATGAGCAGTTCTTC
TRBV28	few	TRBD1	TRBJ2-5	CASGSRTGQETQYF	TGTGCCAGCGGTAGTAGGACAGGACAAGAGACCCAGTACTTC
TRBV12-3/TRBV12-4	many	TRBD1	TRBJ1-5	CASRGQTSNQPQHF	TGTGCCAGCAGGGGACAGACTAGCAATCAGCCCCAGCATTTT
TRBV20-1	-	-	TRBJ2-1	CSARADGMLLNNEQFF	TGCAGTGCTAGGGCGGACGGAATGCTACTAAACAATGAGCAGTTCTTC
TRBV7-3	many	-	TRBJ2-2	CASSFGTGELFF	TGTGCCAGCAGCTTCGGGACCGGGGAGCTGTTTTTT
TRBV3-1	many	-	TRBJ1-2	CASSPREGPLRGYTF	TGTGCCAGCAGCCCTCGAGAGGGGCCCCTTAGGGGCTACACCTTC
TRBV27	few	TRBD2	TRBJ2-2	CASSFRRTSGIQNTGELFF	TGTGCCAGCAGTTTTCGTAGGACTAGCGGGATTCAGAACACCGGGGAGCTGTTTTTT
TRBV5-1	-	-	TRBJ2-1	CASSWADSYNEQFF	TGCGCCAGCAGCTGGGCAGACTCCTACAATGAGCAGTTCTTC
TRBV20-1	many	TRBD2	TRBJ2-3	CSARGLRGGLRTDTQYF	TGCAGTGCTAGAGGATTACGGGGGGGCCTTCGCACAGATACGCAGTATTTT
TRBV10-3	-	TRBD2	TRBJ2-2	CAISGASGGLSNTGELFF	TGTGCCATCAGTGGGGCTAGCGGGGGCCTCTCAAACACCGGGGAGCTGTTTTTT
TRBV3-1	-	-	TRBJ1-5	CASSLDYRDQPQHF	TGTGCCAGCAGCCTCGATTACAGAGATCAGCCCCAGCATTTT
TRBV20-1	-	-	TRBJ1-1	CSAREGARTEAFF	TGCAGTGCTAGAGAGGGGGCTCGGACTGAAGCTTTCTTT
TRBV20-1	few	TRBD2	TRBJ2-3	CSASALTSGVTDTQYF	TGCAGTGCTAGCGCCCTTACTAGCGGGGTCACAGATACGCAGTATTTT
TRBV6-5	-	-	TRBJ1-5	CACERRIVNQPQHF	TGTGCCTGTGAGCGGAGGATTGTGAATCAGCCCCAGCATTTT
TRBV6-6	few	TRBD2	TRBJ2-3	CASWGGYADTQYF	TGTGCCAGCTGGGGGGGGTATGCAGATACGCAGTATTTT
TRBV5-5	many	-	TRBJ1-1	CASSHRGAGTEAFF	TGTGCCAGCTCCCACCGAGGGGCAGGAACTGAAGCTTTCTTT
TRBV4-3	many	-	TRBJ2-7	CASSQVIGYEQYF	TGCGCCAGCAGCCAAGTGATAGGATACGAGCAGTACTTC
TRBV11-2	few	TRBD1	TRBJ2-3	CASSSGTGGLGADTQYF	TGTGCCAGCAGCTCAGGGACAGGGGGATTGGGTGCAGATACGCAGTATTTT
TRBV7-6	many	TRBD2	TRBJ2-2	CASRRGGGQGTGELFF	TGTGCCAGCAGACGTGGCGGGGGGCAGGGCACCGGGGAGCTGTTTTTT
TRBV7-2	few	TRBD2	TRBJ2-7	CASSLAGGDEQYF	TGTGCCAGCAGCTTAGCGGGGGGGGACGAGCAGTACTTC
TRBV3-1	few	-	TRBJ1-1	CASSRGGGTEAFF	TGTGCCAGTTCCAGGGGAGGAGGCACTGAAGCTTTCTTT
TRBV20-1	-	TRBD1	TRBJ1-6	CSARGRTGRNSPLHF	TGCAGTGCTAGAGGACGGACAGGAAGAAATTCACCCCTCCACTTT
TRBV7-3	-	-	TRBJ2-1	CASSRGTGGTEQFF	TGTGCCAGCAGCCGAGGGACCGGAGGGACTGAGCAGTTCTTC
TRBV11-2	-	-	TRBJ1-2	CASSLDRGTYGYTF	TGTGCCAGCAGCTTAGACCGGGGTACCTATGGCTACACCTTC
TRBV28	-	-	TRBJ2-2	CASSWGGIDTGELFF	TGTGCCAGCAGTTGGGGAGGCATTGACACCGGGGAGCTGTTTTTT
TRBV5-5	many	-	TRBJ1-2	CASSGDRRSTF	TGTGCCAGCAGCGGAGACAGGCGTAGCACCTTC
TRBV28	few	-	TRBJ1-1	CASGWGAVGSMNTEAFF	TGTGCCAGCGGGTGGGGGGCGGTCGGCTCTATGAACACTGAAGCTTTCTTT